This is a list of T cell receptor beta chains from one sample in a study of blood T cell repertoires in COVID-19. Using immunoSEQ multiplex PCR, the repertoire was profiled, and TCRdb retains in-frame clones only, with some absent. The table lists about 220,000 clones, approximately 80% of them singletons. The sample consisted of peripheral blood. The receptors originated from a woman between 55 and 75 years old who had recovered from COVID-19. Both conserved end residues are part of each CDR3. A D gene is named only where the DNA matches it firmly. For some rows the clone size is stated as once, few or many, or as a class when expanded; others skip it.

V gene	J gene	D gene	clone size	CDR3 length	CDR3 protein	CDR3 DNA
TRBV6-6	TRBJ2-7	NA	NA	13	CASSFSGVNEQYF	TGTGCCAGCAGTTTTTCAGGGGTCAACGAGCAGTACTTC
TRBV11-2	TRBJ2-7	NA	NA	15	CASSFSHTGFYEQYF	TGTGCCAGCAGCTTTTCGCATACAGGGTTCTACGAGCAGTACTTC
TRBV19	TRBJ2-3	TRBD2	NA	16	CASSILAGGVTDTQYF	TGTGCCAGTAGTATTCTCGCGGGGGGCGTCACAGATACGCAGTATTTT
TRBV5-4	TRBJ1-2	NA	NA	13	CASSLLAADGYTF	TGTGCCAGCAGCTTGTTGGCCGCAGATGGCTACACCTTC
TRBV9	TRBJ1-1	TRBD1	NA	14	CASSAVTGGTEAFF	TGTGCCAGCAGCGCCGTGACAGGGGGAACTGAAGCTTTCTTT
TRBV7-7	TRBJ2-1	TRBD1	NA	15	CASSLGDRDYNEQFF	TGTGCTAGCAGCTTAGGCGACAGGGATTACAATGAGCAGTTCTTC
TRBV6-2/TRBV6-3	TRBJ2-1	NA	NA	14	CASSYLPGYNEQFF	TGTGCCAGCAGTTATCTTCCGGGGTACAATGAGCAGTTCTTC
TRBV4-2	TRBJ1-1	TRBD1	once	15	CASSQGQGLNTEAFF	TGTGCCAGCAGCCAGGGACAGGGATTGAACACTGAAGCTTTCTTT
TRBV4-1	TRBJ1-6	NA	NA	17	CASSQVGTGVGGSPLHF	TGCGCCAGCAGCCAAGTTGGGACGGGGGTTGGAGGTTCACCCCTCCACTTT
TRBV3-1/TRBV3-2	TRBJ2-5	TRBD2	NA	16	CASSQYLAGGRETQYF	TGTGCCAGCAGCCAATATCTAGCGGGGGGTCGGGAGACCCAGTACTTC
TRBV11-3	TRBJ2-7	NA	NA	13	CASSLAGAYEQYF	TGTGCCAGCAGCTTAGCAGGGGCCTACGAGCAGTACTTC
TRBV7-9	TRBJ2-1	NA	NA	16	CASSLAGQYAYNEQFF	TGTGCCAGCAGCTTAGCCGGACAGTACGCCTACAATGAGCAGTTCTTC
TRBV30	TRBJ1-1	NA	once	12	CAWRGEGSEAFF	TGTGCCTGGAGAGGTGAGGGCTCTGAAGCTTTCTTT
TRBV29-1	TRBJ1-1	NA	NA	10	CSVVSVEAFF	TGCAGCGTTGTGTCCGTTGAAGCTTTCTTT
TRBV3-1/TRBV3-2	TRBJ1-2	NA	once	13	CASSLGTNYGYTF	TGTGCCAGCAGCTTGGGGACAAACTATGGCTACACCTTC
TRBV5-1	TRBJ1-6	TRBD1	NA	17	CASSLDRTGDYNSPLHF	TGCGCCAGCAGCTTGGACAGGACAGGGGACTATAATTCACCCCTCCACTTT
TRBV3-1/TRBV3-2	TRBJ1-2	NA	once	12	CASSPGTDGYTF	TGTGCCAGCAGTCCGGGAACCGATGGCTACACCTTC
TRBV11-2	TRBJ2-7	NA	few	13	CASSLSRVAEQYF	TGTGCCAGCAGCTTGAGTCGGGTTGCCGAGCAGTACTTC
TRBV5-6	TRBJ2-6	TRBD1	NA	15	CASSLTGVGANVLTF	TGTGCCAGCAGCCTGACAGGGGTCGGGGCCAACGTCCTGACTTTC
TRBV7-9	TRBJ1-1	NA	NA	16	CASSLALLGPGTEAFF	TGTGCCAGCAGCTTAGCCCTACTCGGCCCGGGCACTGAAGCTTTCTTT
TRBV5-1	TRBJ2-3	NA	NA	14	CASSLDRYADTQYF	TGCGCCAGCAGCCTAGACAGATACGCAGATACGCAGTATTTT
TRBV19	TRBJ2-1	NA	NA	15	CASEPWGGPVNEQFF	TGTGCCAGTGAACCGTGGGGGGGGCCGGTAAATGAGCAGTTCTTC
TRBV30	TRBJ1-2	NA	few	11	CAWSPGYGYTF	TGTGCCTGGAGTCCAGGGTATGGCTACACCTTC
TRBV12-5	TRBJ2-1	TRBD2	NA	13	CASVRGGDNEQFF	TGTGCTAGTGTTCGGGGGGGCGACAATGAGCAGTTCTTC
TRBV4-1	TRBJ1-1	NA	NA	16	CASSQGRGGQSHEAFF	TGCGCCAGCAGCCAAGGCCGAGGTGGACAGTCCCATGAAGCTTTCTTT
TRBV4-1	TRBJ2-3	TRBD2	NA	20	CASSQRGGLAGASTTDTQYF	TGCGCCAGCAGCCAAAGAGGGGGACTAGCGGGGGCCTCAACCACAGATACGCAGTATTTT
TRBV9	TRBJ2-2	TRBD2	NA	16	CASSPSLAGRTGELFF	TGTGCCAGCAGCCCTTCCCTAGCGGGGCGCACCGGGGAGCTGTTTTTT
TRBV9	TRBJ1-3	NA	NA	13	CASSPGNRDTIYF	TGTGCCAGCAGCCCGGGAAACAGGGACACCATATATTTT
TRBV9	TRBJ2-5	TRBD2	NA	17	CASSPHPSSGGGETQYF	TGTGCCAGCAGCCCCCACCCTTCTAGCGGGGGTGGAGAGACCCAGTACTTC
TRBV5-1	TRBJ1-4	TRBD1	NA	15	CASSSTGTGGEKLFF	TGCGCCAGCAGCTCCACCGGGACAGGGGGTGAAAAACTGTTTTTT
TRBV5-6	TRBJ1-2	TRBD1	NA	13	CASSGTGGEGYTF	TGTGCCAGCAGCGGGACAGGGGGAGAAGGCTACACCTTC
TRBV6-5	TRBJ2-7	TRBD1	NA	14	CASSRRDRGAEQYF	TGTGCCAGCAGTCGGCGAGACAGGGGCGCCGAGCAGTACTTC
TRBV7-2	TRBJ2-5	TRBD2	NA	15	CASSLRGGGWETQYF	TGTGCCAGCAGCCTTCGGGGGGGCGGTTGGGAGACCCAGTACTTC
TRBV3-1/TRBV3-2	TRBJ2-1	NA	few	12	CASSQGGIGQFF	TGTGCCAGCAGCCAGGGGGGAATTGGGCAGTTCTTC
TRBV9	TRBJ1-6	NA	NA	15	CASSDGQSYNSPLHF	TGTGCCAGCAGCGACGGACAGTCCTATAATTCACCCCTCCACTTT
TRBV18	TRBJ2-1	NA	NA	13	CASGLVSYNEQFF	TGTGCCAGCGGGCTGGTCAGCTACAATGAGCAGTTCTTC
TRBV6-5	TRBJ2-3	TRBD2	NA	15	CASRRLAGGTDTQYF	TGTGCCAGCAGACGACTAGCGGGGGGCACAGATACGCAGTATTTT
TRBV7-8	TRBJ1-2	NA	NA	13	CASSFGQGYGYTF	TGTGCCAGCAGCTTCGGGCAGGGCTATGGCTACACCTTC
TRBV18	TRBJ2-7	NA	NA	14	CASSTGLAAYEQYF	TGTGCCAGCTCGACGGGACTTGCAGCCTACGAGCAGTACTTC
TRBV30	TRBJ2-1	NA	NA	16	CAWSVVKGGPYNEQFF	TGTGCCTGGAGTGTAGTAAAGGGGGGGCCTTACAATGAGCAGTTCTTC
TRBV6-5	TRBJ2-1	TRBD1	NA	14	CASTPEGRGNEQFF	TGTGCCAGCACCCCCGAGGGCAGGGGGAATGAGCAGTTCTTC
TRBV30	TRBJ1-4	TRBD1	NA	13	CARRQGGNEKLFF	TGTGCCCGGAGACAGGGGGGGAATGAAAAACTGTTTTTT
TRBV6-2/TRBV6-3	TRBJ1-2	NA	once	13	CASSYHRAVDYTF	TGTGCCAGCAGTTACCACAGGGCGGTTGACTACACCTTC
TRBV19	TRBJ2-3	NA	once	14	CASSIRESPDTQYF	TGTGCCAGTAGTATAAGGGAGAGTCCAGATACGCAGTATTTT
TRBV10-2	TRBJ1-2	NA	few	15	CASSDPQASNYGYTF	TGCGCCAGCAGTGATCCGCAGGCCTCTAACTATGGCTACACCTTC
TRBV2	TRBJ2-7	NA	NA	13	CASSGQISYEQYF	TGTGCCAGCAGTGGACAGATCTCCTACGAGCAGTACTTC
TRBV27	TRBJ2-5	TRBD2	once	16	CASSYLAGGPGETQYF	TGTGCCAGCAGTTACCTAGCGGGGGGGCCAGGAGAGACCCAGTACTTC
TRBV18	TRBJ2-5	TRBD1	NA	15	CASSPGTGGQETQYF	TGTGCCAGCTCCCCCGGGACAGGGGGCCAAGAGACCCAGTACTTC
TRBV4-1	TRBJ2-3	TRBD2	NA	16	CASSPEAGGATDTQYF	TGCGCCAGCAGCCCGGAAGCGGGGGGGGCCACAGATACGCAGTATTTT
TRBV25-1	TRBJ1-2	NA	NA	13	CASSGSGYGGYTF	TGTGCCAGCAGTGGGTCAGGGTATGGCGGCTACACCTTC
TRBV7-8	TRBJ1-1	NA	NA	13	CASSFREDTEAFF	TGTGCCAGCAGCTTCCGGGAAGACACTGAAGCTTTCTTT
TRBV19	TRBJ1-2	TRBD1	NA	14	CASSLTGGNYGYTF	TGTGCCAGTAGTCTGACAGGGGGGAACTATGGCTACACCTTC
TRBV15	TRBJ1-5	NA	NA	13	CATSKGRLQPQHF	TGTGCCACCAGCAAAGGGAGGTTACAGCCCCAGCATTTT
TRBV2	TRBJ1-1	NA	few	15	CASSEAEMMNTEAFF	TGTGCCAGCAGTGAAGCCGAGATGATGAACACTGAAGCTTTCTTT
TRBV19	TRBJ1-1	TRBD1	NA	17	CASSITGPGGMNTEAFF	TGTGCCAGTAGTATAACCGGTCCAGGGGGAATGAACACTGAAGCTTTCTTT